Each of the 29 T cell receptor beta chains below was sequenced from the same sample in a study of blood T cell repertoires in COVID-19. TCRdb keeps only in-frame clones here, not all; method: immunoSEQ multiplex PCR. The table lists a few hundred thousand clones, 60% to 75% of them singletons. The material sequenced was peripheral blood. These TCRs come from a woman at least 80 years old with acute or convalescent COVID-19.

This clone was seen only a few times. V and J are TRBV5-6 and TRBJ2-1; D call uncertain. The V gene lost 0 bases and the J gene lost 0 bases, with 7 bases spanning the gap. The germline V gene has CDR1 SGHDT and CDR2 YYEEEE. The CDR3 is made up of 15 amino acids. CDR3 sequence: CASSLGLNSYNEQFF. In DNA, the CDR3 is TGTGCCAGCAGCTTGGGACTTAACTCCTACAATGAGCAGTTCTTC.

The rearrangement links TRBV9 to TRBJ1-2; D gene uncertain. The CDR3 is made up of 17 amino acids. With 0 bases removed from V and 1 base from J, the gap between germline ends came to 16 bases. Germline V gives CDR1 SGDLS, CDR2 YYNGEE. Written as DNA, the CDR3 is TGTGCCAGCAGCGTAGAAGGTGGTGGGCAGCTTAACTATGGCTACACCTTC. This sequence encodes CASSVEGGGQLNYGYTF.

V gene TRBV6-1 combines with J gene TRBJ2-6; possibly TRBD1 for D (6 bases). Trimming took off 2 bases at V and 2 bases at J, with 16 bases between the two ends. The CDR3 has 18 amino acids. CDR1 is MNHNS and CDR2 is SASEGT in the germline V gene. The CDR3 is CASSETGSRITGANVLTF. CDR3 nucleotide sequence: TGTGCCAGCAGTGAAACAGGGTCTAGGATTACTGGGGCCAACGTCCTGACTTTC.

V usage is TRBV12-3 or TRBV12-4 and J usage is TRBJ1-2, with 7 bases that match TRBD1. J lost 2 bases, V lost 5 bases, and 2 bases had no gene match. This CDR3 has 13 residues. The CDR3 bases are TGTGCCAGCAGTAGGACAGGAAACTATGGCTACACCTTC. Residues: CASSRTGNYGYTF.

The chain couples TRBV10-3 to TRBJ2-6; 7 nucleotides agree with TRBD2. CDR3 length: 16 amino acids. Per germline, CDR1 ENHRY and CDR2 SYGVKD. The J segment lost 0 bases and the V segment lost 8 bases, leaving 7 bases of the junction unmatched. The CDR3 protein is CAIASWEGSGANVLTF. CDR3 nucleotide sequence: TGTGCCATCGCTTCTTGGGAGGGCTCTGGGGCCAACGTCCTGACTTTC.

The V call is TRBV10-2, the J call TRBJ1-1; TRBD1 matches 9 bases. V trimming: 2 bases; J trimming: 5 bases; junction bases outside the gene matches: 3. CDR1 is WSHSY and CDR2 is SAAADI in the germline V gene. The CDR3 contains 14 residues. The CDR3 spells CASSETGGTTEAFF. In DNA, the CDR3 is TGCGCCAGCAGTGAGACAGGGGGCACGACTGAAGCTTTCTTT.

The chain's CDR3 is CATSRKGQGNSPLHF. CDR3 DNA sequence: TGTGCCACCAGCAGAAAAGGACAGGGGAATTCACCCCTCCACTTT. The chain recombines TRBV15 with TRBJ1-6; TRBD1 aligns across 9 bases. J was trimmed by 7 bases and V by 2 bases; bases with no gene match: 3. This CDR3 region has 15 residues. CDR1 is LNHNV, CDR2 YYDKDF, per germline (reference sequence).

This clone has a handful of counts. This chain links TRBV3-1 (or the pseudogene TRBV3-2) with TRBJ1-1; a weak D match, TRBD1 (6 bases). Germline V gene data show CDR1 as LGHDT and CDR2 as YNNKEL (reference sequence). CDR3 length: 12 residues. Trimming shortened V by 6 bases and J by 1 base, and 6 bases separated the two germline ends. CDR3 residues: CASRDRNTEAFF. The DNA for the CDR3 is TGTGCCAGCAGGGACAGGAACACTGAAGCTTTCTTT.

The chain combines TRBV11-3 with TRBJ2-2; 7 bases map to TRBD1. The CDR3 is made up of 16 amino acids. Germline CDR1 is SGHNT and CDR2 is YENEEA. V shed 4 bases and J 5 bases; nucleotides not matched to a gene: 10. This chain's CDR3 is CASSSGQAPGTGELFF. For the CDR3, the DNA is TGTGCCAGCAGCTCCGGACAGGCCCCGGGGACCGGGGAGCTGTTTTTT.

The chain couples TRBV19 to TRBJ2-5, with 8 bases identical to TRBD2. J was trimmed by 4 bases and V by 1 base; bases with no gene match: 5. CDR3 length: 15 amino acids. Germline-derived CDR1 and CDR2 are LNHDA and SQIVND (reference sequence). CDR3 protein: CASSIGLGLAETQYF. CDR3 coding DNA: TGTGCCAGTAGTATAGGCCTAGGACTAGCAGAGACCCAGTACTTC.

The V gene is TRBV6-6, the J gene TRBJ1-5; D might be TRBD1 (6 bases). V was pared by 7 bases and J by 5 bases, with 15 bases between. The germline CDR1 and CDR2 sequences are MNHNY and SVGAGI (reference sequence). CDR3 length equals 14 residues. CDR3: CASTGGREDQPQHF. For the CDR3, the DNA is TGTGCCAGCACCGGGGGGCGAGAGGATCAGCCCCAGCATTTT.

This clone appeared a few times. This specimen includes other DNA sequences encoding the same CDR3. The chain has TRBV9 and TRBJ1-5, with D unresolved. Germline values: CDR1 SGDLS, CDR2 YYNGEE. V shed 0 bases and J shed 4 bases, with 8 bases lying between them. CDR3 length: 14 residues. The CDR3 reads CASSVGLSNQPQHF. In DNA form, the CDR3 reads TGTGCCAGCAGCGTAGGACTATCGAATCAGCCCCAGCATTTT.

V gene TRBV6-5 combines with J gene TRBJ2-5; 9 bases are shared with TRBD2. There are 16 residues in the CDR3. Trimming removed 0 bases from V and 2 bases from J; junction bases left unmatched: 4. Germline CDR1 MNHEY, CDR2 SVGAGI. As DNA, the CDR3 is TGTGCCAGCAGTTACTCGGCGGGAGGGCGGCAAGAGACCCAGTACTTC. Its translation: CASSYSAGGRQETQYF.

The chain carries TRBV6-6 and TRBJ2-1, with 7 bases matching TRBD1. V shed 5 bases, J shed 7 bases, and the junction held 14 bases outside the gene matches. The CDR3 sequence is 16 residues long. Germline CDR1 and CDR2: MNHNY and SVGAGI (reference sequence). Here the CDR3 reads CASSATILPQGNEQFF. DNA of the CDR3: TGTGCCAGCAGTGCCACGATATTACCACAGGGGAATGAGCAGTTCTTC.

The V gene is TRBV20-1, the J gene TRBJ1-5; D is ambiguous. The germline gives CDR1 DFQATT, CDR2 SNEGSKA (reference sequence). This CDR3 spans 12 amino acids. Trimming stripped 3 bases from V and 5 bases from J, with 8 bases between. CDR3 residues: CSASWRDQPQHF. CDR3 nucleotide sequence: TGCAGTGCTAGTTGGAGGGATCAGCCCCAGCATTTT.

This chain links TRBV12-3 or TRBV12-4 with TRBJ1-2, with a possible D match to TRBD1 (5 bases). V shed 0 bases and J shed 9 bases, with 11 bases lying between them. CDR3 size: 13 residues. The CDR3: CASSLAGEVSYTF. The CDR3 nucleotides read TGTGCCAGCAGTTTAGCAGGGGAAGTAAGCTACACCTTC.

CDR3 DNA: TGCAGTGCTATCCTCCGCGGTGAAGCTTTCTTT. Protein product: CSAILRGEAFF. The V call is TRBV20-1, the J call TRBJ1-1; unclear D gene. Per the germline V gene, CDR1 is DFQATT and CDR2 is SNEGSKA (reference sequence). This CDR3 region has 11 residues. Trimming took off 4 bases at V and 7 bases at J, with 10 bases between the two ends.

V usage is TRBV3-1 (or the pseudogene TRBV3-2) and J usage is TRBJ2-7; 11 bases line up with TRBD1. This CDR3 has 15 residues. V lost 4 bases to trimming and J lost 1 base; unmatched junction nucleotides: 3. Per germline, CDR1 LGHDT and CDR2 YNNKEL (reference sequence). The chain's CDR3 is CASSRGDRGSYEQYF. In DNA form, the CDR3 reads TGTGCCAGCAGCCGCGGGGACAGGGGGTCCTACGAGCAGTACTTC.

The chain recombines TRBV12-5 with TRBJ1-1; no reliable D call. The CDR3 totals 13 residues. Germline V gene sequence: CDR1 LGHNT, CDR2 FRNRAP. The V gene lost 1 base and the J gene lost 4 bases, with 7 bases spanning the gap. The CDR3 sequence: CASGLGAGTEAFF. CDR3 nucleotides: TGTGCTAGTGGTTTGGGGGCAGGCACTGAAGCTTTCTTT.

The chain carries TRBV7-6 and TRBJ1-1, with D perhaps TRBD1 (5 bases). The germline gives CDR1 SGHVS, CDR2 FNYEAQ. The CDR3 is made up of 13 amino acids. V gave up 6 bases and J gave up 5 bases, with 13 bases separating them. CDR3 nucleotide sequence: TGTGCCAGCAGTGGGACTTCCGCGACTGAAGCTTTCTTT. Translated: CASSGTSATEAFF.

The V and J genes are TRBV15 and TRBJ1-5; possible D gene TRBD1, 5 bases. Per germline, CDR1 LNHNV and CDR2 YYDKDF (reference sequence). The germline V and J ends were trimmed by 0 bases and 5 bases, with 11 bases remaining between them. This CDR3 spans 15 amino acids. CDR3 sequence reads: CATSREAGSHQPQHF. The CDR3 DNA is TGTGCCACCAGCAGAGAAGCAGGGTCCCATCAGCCCCAGCATTTT.

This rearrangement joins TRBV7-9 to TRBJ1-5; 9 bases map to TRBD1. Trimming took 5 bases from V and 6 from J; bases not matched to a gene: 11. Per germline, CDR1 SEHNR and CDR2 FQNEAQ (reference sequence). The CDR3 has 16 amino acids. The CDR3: CASSKSGTGLGQPQHF. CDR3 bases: TGTGCCAGCAGCAAAAGTGGGACAGGGCTCGGTCAGCCCCAGCATTTT. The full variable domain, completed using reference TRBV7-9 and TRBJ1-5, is DTGVSQNPRHKITKRGQNVTFRCDPISEHNRLYWYRQTLGQGPEFLTYFQNEAQLEKSRLLSDRFSAERPKGSFSTLEIQRTEQGDSAMYLCASSKSGTGLGQPQHFGDGTRLSIL.

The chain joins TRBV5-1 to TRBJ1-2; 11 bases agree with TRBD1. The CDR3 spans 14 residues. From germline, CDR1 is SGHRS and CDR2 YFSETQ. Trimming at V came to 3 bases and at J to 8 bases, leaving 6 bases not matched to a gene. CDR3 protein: CASSSGQGARGYTF. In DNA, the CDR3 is TGCGCCAGCAGCTCTGGACAGGGGGCGCGGGGCTACACCTTC.

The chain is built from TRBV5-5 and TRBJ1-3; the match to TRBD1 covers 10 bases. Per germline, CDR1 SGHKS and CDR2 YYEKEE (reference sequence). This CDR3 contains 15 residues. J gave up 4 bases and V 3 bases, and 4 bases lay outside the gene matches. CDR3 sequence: CASSWGQGSGNTIYF. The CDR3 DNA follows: TGTGCCAGCAGCTGGGGACAGGGGTCAGGAAACACCATATATTTT. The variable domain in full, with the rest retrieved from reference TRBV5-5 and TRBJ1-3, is DAGVTQSPTHLIKTRGQQVTLRCSPISGHKSVSWYQQVLGQGPQFIFQYYEKEERGRGNFPDRFSARQFPNYSSELNVNALLLGDSALYLCASSWGQGSGNTIYFGEGSWLTVV.

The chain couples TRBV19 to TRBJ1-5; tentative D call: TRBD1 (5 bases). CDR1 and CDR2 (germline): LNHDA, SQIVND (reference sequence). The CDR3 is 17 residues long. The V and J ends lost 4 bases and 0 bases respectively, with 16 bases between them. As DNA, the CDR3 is TGTGCCAGTAGTAATCCGGCGGGACGGTCTAGCAATCAGCCCCAGCATTTT. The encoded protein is CASSNPAGRSSNQPQHF.

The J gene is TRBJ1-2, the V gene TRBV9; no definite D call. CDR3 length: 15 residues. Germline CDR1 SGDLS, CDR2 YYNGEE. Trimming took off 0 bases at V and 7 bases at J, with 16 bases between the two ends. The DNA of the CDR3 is TGTGCCAGCAGCGTAGCGGAGGAGTTCAGCGGTGGCTACACCTTC. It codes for CASSVAEEFSGGYTF. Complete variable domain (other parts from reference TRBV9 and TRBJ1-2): DSGVTQTPKHLITATGQRVTLRCSPRSGDLSVYWYQQSLDQGLQFLIQYYNGEERAKGNILERFSAQQFPDLHSELNLSSLELGDSALYFCASSVAEEFSGGYTFGSGTRLTVV.

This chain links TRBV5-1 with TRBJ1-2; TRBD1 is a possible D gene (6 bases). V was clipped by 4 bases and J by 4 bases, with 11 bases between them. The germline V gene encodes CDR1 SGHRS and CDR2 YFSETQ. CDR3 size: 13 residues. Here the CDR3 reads CASSIGTSYGYTF. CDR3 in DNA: TGCGCCAGCAGCATCGGGACAAGCTATGGCTACACCTTC.

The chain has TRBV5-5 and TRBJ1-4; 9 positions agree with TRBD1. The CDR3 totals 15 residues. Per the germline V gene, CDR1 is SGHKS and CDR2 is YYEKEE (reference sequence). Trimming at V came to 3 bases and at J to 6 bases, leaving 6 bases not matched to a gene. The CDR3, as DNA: TGTGCCAGCAGCTGGGGACAGGGATTATATGAAAAACTGTTTTTT. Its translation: CASSWGQGLYEKLFF.

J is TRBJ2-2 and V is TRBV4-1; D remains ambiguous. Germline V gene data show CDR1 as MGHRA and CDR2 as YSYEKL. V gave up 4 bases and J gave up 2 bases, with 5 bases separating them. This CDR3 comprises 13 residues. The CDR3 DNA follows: TGCGCCAGCAGCCCCTTAAACACCGGGGAGCTGTTTTTT. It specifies CASSPLNTGELFF.